The next 28 T cell receptor beta chains were all read from a single sample in a study of cytomegalovirus exposure and HLA in healthy donors. A multiplex PCR was run with 60 Vbeta primers and 13 Jbeta primers. Assay: immunoSEQ multiplex PCR; the TCRdb copy retains only in-frame clones and omits some. The data contain over 70,000 clones, roughly four fifths of them singletons. Sequences were obtained from PBMCs. These receptors were obtained from a man aged 30 to 45 in good health and CMV-seronegative.

The chain recombines TRBV2 with TRBJ1-4, with no clear D. The V end was cut by 8 bases, the J end by 6 bases, with 13 bases between. This CDR3 has 13 amino acids. Germline values: CDR1 SNHLY, CDR2 FYNNEI. CDR3 protein: CASYRAVYEKLFF. The CDR3 DNA sequence: TGTGCCAGCTACCGTGCAGTCTATGAAAAACTGTTTTTT.

The chain joins TRBV6-1 to TRBJ1-2; D may be TRBD1 (5 bases). The CDR3 runs 17 residues. Trimming stripped 3 bases from V and 1 base from J, with 18 bases between. The germline V gene has CDR1 MNHNS and CDR2 SASEGT. The chain's CDR3 is CASSDIRRQSRNYGYTF. In DNA form, the CDR3 reads TGTGCCAGCAGTGACATCCGACGACAGTCTCGTAACTATGGCTACACCTTC.

J is TRBJ2-5 and V is TRBV5-7; tentative D call: TRBD1 (6 bases). TRBV5-7 is placed among ORFs of uncertain function. This CDR3 region has 14 residues. V lost 1 base, J lost 5 bases, and 12 bases lay in between. CDR3: CASSLRVTGETQYF. CDR3 sequence (DNA): TGTGCCAGCAGCTTGAGGGTAACAGGGGAGACCCAGTACTTC.

The gene calls are TRBV19 and TRBJ1-2, with 7 bases lining up with TRBD1. V gave up 5 bases and J gave up 4 bases; unmatched junction bases: 7. This CDR3 has 14 residues. CDR1 and CDR2 (germline): LNHDA, SQIVND (reference sequence). The CDR3 loop reads CASSPRGDSYGYTF. The DNA for the CDR3 is TGTGCCAGTAGTCCCAGGGGGGACAGCTATGGCTACACCTTC.

The rearrangement links TRBV9 to TRBJ2-7, with TRBD1 matching 8 bases. Germline assignment: CDR1 SGDLS and CDR2 YYNGEE. The CDR3 extends over 13 amino acids. V lost 3 bases and J lost 3; bases outside the gene matches: 2. DNA of the CDR3: TGTGCCAGCAGCGCGACAGGGGACTACGAGCAGTACTTC. It translates to CASSATGDYEQYF. Together with reference TRBV9 and TRBJ2-7, the CDR3 gives the full variable domain: DSGVTQTPKHLITATGQRVTLRCSPRSGDLSVYWYQQSLDQGLQFLIQYYNGEERAKGNILERFSAQQFPDLHSELNLSSLELGDSALYFCASSATGDYEQYFGPGTRLTVT.

The rearrangement joins TRBV15 to TRBJ2-3; TRBD1 aligns across 7 bases. The CDR3 consists of 15 residues. The germline V gene has CDR1 LNHNV and CDR2 YYDKDF (reference sequence). Trimming at V came to 0 bases and at J to 4 bases, leaving 4 bases not matched to a gene. Here the CDR3 DNA reads TGTGCCACCAGCAGAGAACTAGGGGGCGCAGATACGCAGTATTTT. It specifies CATSRELGGADTQYF.

The V call is TRBV19, the J call TRBJ2-7; TRBD1 agrees at 8 bases. This CDR3 region has 14 residues. Losses at the gene ends were 3 bases for V and 2 bases for J; bases not matched to a gene: 3. Germline V gives CDR1 LNHDA, CDR2 SQIVND (reference sequence). The CDR3 sequence: CASSIGTGPYEQYF. Here the CDR3 DNA reads TGTGCCAGTAGTATTGGGACAGGACCCTACGAGCAGTACTTC.

This sequence joins TRBV19 and TRBJ2-5; 12 bases agree with TRBD1. CDR3 size: 14 residues. Germline CDR1 LNHDA, CDR2 SQIVND (reference sequence). Germline trimming cut 4 bases from V and 5 bases from J; bases unmatched to any gene: 2. CDR3 sequence (DNA): TGTGCCAGTAGTACGGGACAGGGGGCGGAGACCCAGTACTTC. Translation gives CASSTGQGAETQYF.

The V gene is TRBV19, the J gene TRBJ2-5, with 7 bases matching TRBD1. The CDR3 consists of 13 residues. The junction had 12 bases not matched to a gene; V was cut back by 6 bases and J by 11 bases. CDR1 and CDR2 from the germline V gene are LNHDA and SQIVND (reference sequence). DNA of the CDR3: TGTGCCAGTAGCAAAGGCTCCGGACAGGAGCAGTACTTC. It encodes CASSKGSGQEQYF.

V usage is TRBV21-1 and J usage is TRBJ2-1; the table's D call of TRBD2 was not tested on the DNA. TRBV21-1 is reported as a pseudogene. The CDR3 consists of 14 residues. In nucleotides, the CDR3 is TGTGCCAGCAGCAAGGGGGCGGGAGTGAATGAGCAGTTCTTC. Residues: CASSKGAGVNEQFF.

This clone was seen only a few times. The gene calls are TRBV9 and TRBJ2-1; tentatively, D is TRBD2 (5 bases). The germline V and J ends were trimmed by 1 base and 8 bases, with 13 bases remaining between them. The CDR3 consists of 14 residues. Germline CDR1 is SGDLS and CDR2 is YYNGEE. DNA of the CDR3: TGTGCCAGCAGCGTATCAACTAGTAACTATGAGCAGTTCTTC. This encodes CASSVSTSNYEQFF.

CDR3 protein: CASSVAGTGDNYGYTF. CDR3 nucleotides: TGCGCCAGCAGCGTTGCCGGGACAGGGGATAACTATGGCTACACCTTC. The V call is TRBV5-1, the J call TRBJ1-2; TRBD1 agrees at 10 bases. The J segment lost 1 base and the V segment lost 4 bases, leaving 7 bases of the junction unmatched. Per germline, CDR1 SGHRS and CDR2 YFSETQ. CDR3 length: 16 amino acids.

The chain carries TRBV4-1 and TRBJ1-3; TRBD1 aligns across 7 bases. Trimming cost V 0 bases and J 6 bases; bases outside gene matches: 5. The CDR3 covers 15 residues. Germline V gene data show CDR1 as MGHRA and CDR2 as YSYEKL. This chain's CDR3 is CASSQDNRGENTIYF. In DNA, the CDR3 is TGCGCCAGCAGCCAAGATAACAGGGGTGAAAACACCATATATTTT.

The rearrangement links TRBV6-5 to TRBJ2-3, with D maybe TRBD2 (5 bases). This CDR3 has 13 amino acids. Trimming pared 8 bases from V and 2 bases from J, leaving 11 bases between. The germline gives CDR1 MNHEY, CDR2 SVGAGI. The CDR3 DNA reads TGTGCCAGCGGACCGGGAACCACAGATACGCAGTATTTT. It translates to CASGPGTTDTQYF.

The V and J genes are TRBV27 and TRBJ2-5, with 8 bases fitting TRBD1. The DNA end is more similar to TRBJ2-7, so the J call may be wrong. The CDR3 length is 14 residues. From germline, CDR1 is MNHEY and CDR2 SMNVEV (reference sequence). This CDR3 is CASSFRTGLHEQYF. The CDR3 bases are TGTGCCAGCAGTTTCAGGACAGGGCTCCACGAGCAGTACTTC.

The chain couples TRBV29-1 to TRBJ2-1, with 8 nucleotides matching TRBD2. Per the germline V gene, CDR1 is SQVTM and CDR2 is ANQGSEA. Trimming at V came to 6 bases and at J to 5 bases, leaving 6 bases not matched to a gene. The CDR3 extends over 13 amino acids. The CDR3 sequence is CSVRLALNNEQFF. The CDR3 coding sequence is TGCAGCGTCCGACTAGCGCTAAACAATGAGCAGTTCTTC.

The V and J genes are TRBV18 and TRBJ2-1; 10 bases are a match to TRBD1. Trimming took 3 bases from V and 4 from J; bases not matched to a gene: 3. The CDR3 sequence is 15 residues long. Germline lookup yields CDR1 KGHSH and CDR2 LQKENI. The CDR3 bases are TGTGCCAGCTCACCCCGGGACAGGGGATACAATGAGCAGTTCTTC. Translating it yields CASSPRDRGYNEQFF.

V is TRBV5-1 and J is TRBJ2-6, with D hard to call. The length of the CDR3 is 15 residues. The germline gives CDR1 SGHRS, CDR2 YFSETQ. V lost 0 bases, J lost 2 bases, and 6 bases lay in between. The CDR3 is CASSLGQAGANVLTF. Written as DNA, the CDR3 is TGCGCCAGCAGCTTGGGACAAGCTGGGGCCAACGTCCTGACTTTC.

The V call is TRBV28, the J call TRBJ1-1; 11 bases fit TRBD1. J was trimmed by 7 bases and V by 4 bases; bases with no gene match: 5. This CDR3 is 14 amino acids long. Germline V gives CDR1 MDHEN, CDR2 SYDVKM. The chain's CDR3 is CASSSGDRGDEAFF. The DNA of the CDR3 is TGTGCCAGCAGTTCGGGGGACAGGGGGGATGAAGCTTTCTTT.

The genes are TRBV5-1 and TRBJ2-5; no clear D gene. V was trimmed by 2 bases and J by 5 bases, leaving 4 bases between them. The CDR3 extends over 11 amino acids. CDR1 SGHRS and CDR2 YFSETQ come from the germline V gene. The CDR3 nucleotides read TGCGCCAGCAGCTTTGCGGAGACCCAGTACTTC. This sequence encodes CASSFAETQYF.

V usage is TRBV19 and J usage is TRBJ1-1, with D unclear. Germline values: CDR1 LNHDA, CDR2 SQIVND (reference sequence). CDR3 length equals 17 residues. Trimming stripped 8 bases from V and 2 bases from J, with 24 bases between. This chain's CDR3 is CASYATVSAVRNTEAFF. In DNA form, the CDR3 reads TGTGCCAGTTACGCAACAGTCTCCGCCGTTAGAAACACTGAAGCTTTCTTT.

The chain employs TRBV4-2 and TRBJ2-5, with 7 bases aligning to TRBD1. The DNA end is more similar to TRBJ2-7, so the J call may be wrong. The CDR3 extends over 15 amino acids. Germline CDR1 is LGHNA and CDR2 is YNFKEQ. The CDR3 nucleotides read TGTGCCAGCAGCCGAGGACAGGAGACAATCTACGAGCAGTACTTC. It encodes CASSRGQETIYEQYF.

The chain combines TRBV4-3 with TRBJ2-2; D is perhaps TRBD1 (5 bases). The CDR3 consists of 15 residues. V shed 0 bases and J shed 4 bases, with 9 bases lying between them. Germline CDR1 LGHNA, CDR2 YSLEER. This CDR3 is CASSQDPQGTGELFF. The CDR3 bases are TGCGCCAGCAGCCAAGATCCCCAGGGCACCGGGGAGCTGTTTTTT.

The V call is TRBV5-4, the J call TRBJ2-7; 12 bases match TRBD1. This CDR3 spans 15 amino acids. CDR1 and CDR2 from the germline V gene are SGHNT and YYREEE (reference sequence). The V segment lost 0 bases and the J segment 6 bases; nucleotides outside the gene matches: 4. CDR3 DNA sequence: TGTGCCAGCAGCTTGGGTGGGACAGGGGGCGGCGAGCAGTACTTC. Translating it yields CASSLGGTGGGEQYF.

V gene TRBV11-2 combines with J gene TRBJ2-3; TRBD1 is a possible D gene (6 bases). Between the trimmed V and J ends, which lost 2 bases and 1 base, there was a span of 13 bases. The CDR3 length is 16 residues. In germline, CDR1 is SGHAT, CDR2 FQNNGV. The CDR3 region has the DNA TGTGCCAGCAGCTTATGGGCCGAGGGGGGCACAGATACGCAGTATTTT. Protein product: CASSLWAEGGTDTQYF.

This clone occurred once. The J gene is TRBJ1-5, the V gene TRBV10-2, with no clear D. The V gene lost 0 bases and the J gene lost 0 bases, with 6 bases spanning the gap. CDR1 WSHSY and CDR2 SAAADI come from the germline V gene. The CDR3 is 15 residues long. The CDR3 protein is CASSESPFSNQPQHF. In nucleotides, the CDR3 is TGCGCCAGCAGTGAGTCTCCATTTAGCAATCAGCCCCAGCATTTT.

V and J are TRBV5-1 and TRBJ1-1; tentatively, D is TRBD1 (5 bases). From germline, CDR1 is SGHRS and CDR2 YFSETQ. V shed 1 base and J shed 0 bases, with 13 bases lying between them. This CDR3 spans 16 amino acids. CDR3 amino acids: CASSLTTLGVNTEAFF. The CDR3 coding sequence is TGCGCCAGCAGCTTGACTACTCTAGGGGTGAACACTGAAGCTTTCTTT. Full variable domain (outside the CDR3, taken from reference TRBV5-1 and TRBJ1-1): KAGVTQTPRYLIKTRGQQVTLSCSPISGHRSVSWYQQTPGQGLQFLFEYFSETQRNKGNFPGRFSGRQFSNSRSEMNVSTLELGDSALYLCASSLTTLGVNTEAFFGQGTRLTVV.

The gene calls are TRBV6-5 and TRBJ2-3, with D unresolved. Germline assignment: CDR1 MNHEY and CDR2 SVGAGI. V lost 6 bases and J lost 0, with 4 bases in between. The CDR3 has 12 amino acids. CDR3 sequence: CASRQSTDTQYF. CDR3 DNA: TGTGCCAGCAGACAGAGCACAGATACGCAGTATTTT.